This passage covers 12 T cell receptor beta chains from one sample sequenced in a study of STAT5B mutations in CD4+ large granular lymphocyte leukemia. Produced via immunoSEQ multiplex PCR; TCRdb's table is partial and in-frame only. Here the sample spans 30,000 to 40,000 clones, more than 60% being singletons. The sequenced sample consisted of CD4+ T cells from blood buffy coats. These TCRs come from a human donor in good health.

The V call is TRBV7-2, the J call TRBJ1-1; 9 bases line up with TRBD1. Germline V lookup: CDR1 SGHTA, CDR2 FQGNSA. The CDR3 spans 14 residues. With V trimmed by 2 bases and J by 7 bases, 5 bases remained unmatched. CDR3 loop: CASSLTGQGVEAFF. The CDR3, as DNA: TGTGCCAGCAGCTTAACGGGACAGGGAGTTGAAGCTTTCTTT.

The chain joins TRBV30 to TRBJ2-7; 7 bases map to TRBD1. The CDR3 has 13 residues. Germline V gives CDR1 GTSNPN, CDR2 SVGIG (reference sequence). With V trimmed by 3 bases and J by 6 bases, 8 bases remained unmatched. The CDR3 nucleotides are TGTGCCTGGAGCGAGACAGGGTTCGGCGAGCAGTACTTC. Translation gives CAWSETGFGEQYF.

In DNA form, the CDR3 reads TGTGCCAGCAGTGCCGGGACAGCCGGCGGCAATCAGCCCCAGCATTTT. Its protein product is CASSAGTAGGNQPQHF. The V gene is TRBV6-1, the J gene TRBJ1-5, with 7 bases matching TRBD1. The V gene's germline CDR1 is MNHNS and CDR2 SASEGT. There are 16 residues in the CDR3. The V gene end was trimmed by 4 bases and the J gene end by 2 bases; junction bases not matched to a gene: 8.

A few counts support this clone. The chain is built from TRBV13 and TRBJ1-5; D remains ambiguous. CDR3 size: 12 residues. Trimming pared 5 bases from V and 6 bases from J, leaving 8 bases between. The V gene's germline CDR1 is PRHDT and CDR2 FYEKMQ (reference sequence). CDR3 sequence (DNA): TGTGCCAGCAGCGTGGGGAGTCAGCCCCAGCATTTT. The encoded protein is CASSVGSQPQHF.

The chain has TRBV7-9 and TRBJ2-5; D is unresolved. V was cut by 3 bases and J by 3 bases, with 8 bases left in between. CDR1 SEHNR and CDR2 FQNEAQ come from the germline V gene (reference sequence). CDR3 length: 13 amino acids. The DNA for the CDR3 is TGTGCCAGCAGCTTTCGTCAAGAAGAGACCCAGTACTTC. The encoded protein is CASSFRQEETQYF.

The sample holds a few counts of this clone. The rearrangement links TRBV19 to TRBJ1-2, with a weak D call TRBD1 (6 bases). Germline values: CDR1 LNHDA, CDR2 SQIVND (reference sequence). V was clipped by 4 bases and J by 5 bases, with 14 bases between them. The CDR3 has 14 amino acids. CDR3 nucleotides: TGTGCCAGTAGTAACCAACAGGGAGGGTATGGCTACACCTTC. It translates to CASSNQQGGYGYTF.

This clone was seen more than once but under ten times. CDR3 DNA: TGCAGCGTTGATCCAGGCACCCCCTATGGCTACACCTTC. It codes for CSVDPGTPYGYTF. The chain couples TRBV29-1 to TRBJ1-2; D call uncertain. This CDR3 has 13 amino acids. CDR1 is SQVTM, CDR2 ANQGSEA, per germline. Trimming pared 3 bases from V and 4 bases from J, leaving 12 bases between.

This clone was seen a handful of times. CDR3 sequence: CATSRAAMNTEAFF. CDR3 coding DNA: TGTGCCACCAGCAGAGCAGCCATGAACACTGAAGCTTTCTTT. V is TRBV15 and J is TRBJ1-1; no clear D gene. The CDR3 covers 14 residues. The germline V gene has CDR1 LNHNV and CDR2 YYDKDF (reference sequence). Trimming removed 1 base at V and 0 bases at J, with 6 bases between.

The rearrangement links TRBV6-1 to TRBJ1-2; 9 bases fit TRBD1. CDR3 length: 14 amino acids. Trimming removed 1 base from V and 6 bases from J; junction bases left unmatched: 3. Germline V gene sequence: CDR1 MNHNS, CDR2 SASEGT. The CDR3 DNA follows: TGTGCCAGCAGTGAAGGGACAGGGGTCGATGGCTACACCTTC. Amino acids: CASSEGTGVDGYTF.

The genes are TRBV11-2 and TRBJ2-7; 7 bases map to TRBD1. CDR1 and CDR2 from the germline V gene are SGHAT and FQNNGV. CDR3 length: 13 amino acids. V lost 3 bases and J lost 3; bases outside the gene matches: 2. CDR3 in amino acids: CASSLGQNYEQYF. The DNA of the CDR3 is TGTGCCAGCAGCTTGGGACAGAACTACGAGCAGTACTTC. The whole variable domain, filled in from reference TRBV11-2 and TRBJ2-7, reads EAGVAQSPRYKIIEKRQSVAFWCNPISGHATLYWYQQILGQGPKLLIQFQNNGVVDDSQLPKDRFSAERLKGVDSTLKIQPAKLEDSAVYLCASSLGQNYEQYFGPGTRLTVT.

The V gene is TRBV6-5, the J gene TRBJ2-2; no firm D call. CDR1 and CDR2 from the germline V gene are MNHEY and SVGAGI. This CDR3 region has 16 residues. V gave up 2 bases and J gave up 0 bases, with 10 bases separating them. The CDR3 loop is CASSYARPSNTGELFF. The CDR3 bases are TGTGCCAGCAGTTACGCCCGGCCCTCGAACACCGGGGAGCTGTTTTTT.

The genes are TRBV2 and TRBJ2-1, with 8 bases that match TRBD1. The CDR3 totals 15 residues. CDR1 and CDR2 from the germline V gene are SNHLY and FYNNEI. The trim removed 8 bases at V and 3 bases at J, leaving 9 bases unmatched. The CDR3 DNA is TGTGCCAGCTATAAGGACAGGGACATCTACAATGAGCAGTTCTTC. It is translated as CASYKDRDIYNEQFF. Together with reference TRBV2 and TRBJ2-1, the CDR3 gives the full variable domain: EPEVTQTPSHQVTQMGQEVILRCVPISNHLYFYWYRQILGQKVEFLVSFYNNEISEKSEIFDDQFSVERPDGSNFTLKIRSTKLEDSAMYFCASYKDRDIYNEQFFGPGTRLTVL.